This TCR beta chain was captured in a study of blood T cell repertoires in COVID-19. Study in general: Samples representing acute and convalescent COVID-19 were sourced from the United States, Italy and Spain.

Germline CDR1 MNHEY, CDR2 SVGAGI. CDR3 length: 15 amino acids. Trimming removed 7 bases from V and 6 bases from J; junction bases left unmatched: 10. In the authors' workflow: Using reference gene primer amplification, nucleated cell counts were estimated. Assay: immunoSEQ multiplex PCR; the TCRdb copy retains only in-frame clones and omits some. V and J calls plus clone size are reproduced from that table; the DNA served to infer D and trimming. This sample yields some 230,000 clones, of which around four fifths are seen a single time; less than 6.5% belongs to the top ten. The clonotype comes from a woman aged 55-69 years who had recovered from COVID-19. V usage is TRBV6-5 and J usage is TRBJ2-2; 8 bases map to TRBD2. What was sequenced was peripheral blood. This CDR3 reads CASKIAGWGSGELFF. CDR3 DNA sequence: TGTGCCAGCAAAATAGCGGGATGGGGTTCCGGGGAGCTGTTTTTT.